One sample yielded the 22 T cell receptor beta chains listed below, sequenced in a study of T cells in tumors after PD-1 blockade. Some clones are missing from TCRdb's copy, which holds only in-frame ones; the method was immunoSEQ multiplex PCR. The table lists 50,000 to 75,000 clones, 74% of them singletons, with around 5% in the top ten. The sample in question was PBMCs, obtained after anti-PD-1 treatment. The origin of the receptors is a human donor with basal cell carcinoma.

V usage is TRBV28 and J usage is TRBJ2-3; TRBD1 aligns across 11 bases. Germline loops: CDR1 MDHEN, CDR2 SYDVKM. This CDR3 comprises 15 residues. J lost 3 bases, V lost 6 bases, and 5 bases had no gene match. CDR3 protein: CASRSGQGETDTQYF. CDR3 DNA sequence: TGTGCCAGCAGATCGGGACAGGGGGAAACAGATACGCAGTATTTT.

The J gene is TRBJ2-1, the V gene TRBV7-9; tentatively, D is TRBD2 (6 bases). V gave up 5 bases and J gave up 8 bases, with 13 bases separating them. The CDR3 consists of 13 residues. Germline CDR1 and CDR2: SEHNR and FQNEAQ (reference sequence). The CDR3 sequence is CASSATSYHEQFF. The CDR3, as DNA: TGTGCCAGCAGCGCGACTAGTTACCATGAGCAGTTCTTC.

The rearrangement links TRBV5-1 to TRBJ2-2; 12 nucleotides match TRBD1. Germline CDR1 reads SGHRS; CDR2 reads YFSETQ. Trimming cost V 4 bases and J 0 bases; bases outside gene matches: 4. This CDR3 is built from 17 residues. Written as DNA, the CDR3 is TGCGCCAGCAGCAAGGGACAGGGGGCTTCGAACACCGGGGAGCTGTTTTTT. Its translation is CASSKGQGASNTGELFF. The variable domain in full, completed from reference TRBV5-1 and TRBJ2-2, reads KAGVTQTPRYLIKTRGQQVTLSCSPISGHRSVSWYQQTPGQGLQFLFEYFSETQRNKGNFPGRFSGRQFSNSRSEMNVSTLELGDSALYLCASSKGQGASNTGELFFGEGSRLTVL.

This chain connects TRBV3-1 (or the pseudogene TRBV3-2) to TRBJ2-3; possibly TRBD2 for D (6 bases). This CDR3 is 15 amino acids long. Germline CDR1 LGHDT, CDR2 YNNKEL (reference sequence). Trimming took 0 bases from V and 6 from J, leaving 13 bases between them. The CDR3 bases are TGTGCCAGCAGCCAAGATACTAGCAAATGGGATACGCAGTATTTT. It yields the protein CASSQDTSKWDTQYF.

This sequence joins TRBV21-1 and TRBJ1-6; the DNA was not used to check the table's D call, TRBD1. TRBV21-1 corresponds to a pseudogene. This CDR3 region has 19 residues. The CDR3 reads CASSKVLMGASSYNSPLHF. DNA of the CDR3: TGTGCCAGCAGCAAAGTCCTTATGGGGGCGAGCTCCTATAATTCACCCCTCCACTTT.

The chain links TRBV10-3 to TRBJ1-6, with D tentatively TRBD1 (6 bases). This CDR3 is 17 amino acids long. The V gene's germline CDR1 is ENHRY and CDR2 SYGVKD. Trimming took 0 bases from V and 9 from J, leaving 18 bases between them. As DNA, the CDR3 is TGTGCCATCAGTGAGTCTCCAGGGTGGGGGGGCATTTCACCCCTCCACTTT. This sequence encodes CAISESPGWGGISPLHF.

The rearrangement links TRBV5-1 to TRBJ1-6, with 7 nucleotides matching TRBD1. CDR3 length: 15 residues. CDR1 and CDR2 (germline): SGHRS, YFSETQ. Trimming removed 0 bases from V and 7 bases from J; junction bases left unmatched: 4. CDR3 region: CASSLAGGPNSPLHF. The CDR3 coding sequence is TGCGCCAGCAGCTTGGCAGGGGGACCGAATTCACCCCTCCACTTT.

The gene calls are TRBV3-1 (or the pseudogene TRBV3-2) and TRBJ1-3; 7 positions match TRBD1. The CDR3 covers 15 residues. The ends lost 4 bases at V and 3 bases at J; junction bases unmatched: 6. The germline gives CDR1 LGHDT, CDR2 YNNKEL (reference sequence). This chain's CDR3 is CASSRTGASGNTIYF. In nucleotides, the CDR3 is TGTGCCAGCAGCCGTACAGGGGCGAGTGGAAACACCATATATTTT.

The V call is TRBV28, the J call TRBJ2-7; the D gene is possibly TRBD2 (5 bases). The CDR3 totals 15 residues. CDR1 and CDR2 from the germline V gene are MDHEN and SYDVKM. V was shortened by 6 bases and J by 4 bases, with 19 bases between the two germline ends. In DNA form, the CDR3 reads TGTGCCAGCAGCAAAGTAGGACTCCTCCTGTACGAGCAGTACTTC. Translation gives CASSKVGLLLYEQYF.

This clone has more than one count but fewer than ten. J is TRBJ2-2 and V is TRBV6-1; TRBD1 matches 10 bases. CDR3 length equals 16 residues. V gave up 4 bases and J gave up 3 bases; unmatched junction bases: 5. In germline, CDR1 is MNHNS, CDR2 SASEGT. CDR3 in DNA: TGTGCCAGCAGTGGAAACGACAGGGGGCACACCGGGGAGCTGTTTTTT. Its translation: CASSGNDRGHTGELFF.

The V gene is TRBV5-6, the J gene TRBJ1-3; no clear D. Per germline, CDR1 SGHDT and CDR2 YYEEEE. This CDR3 contains 14 residues. Trimming stripped 2 bases from V and 0 bases from J, with 6 bases between. CDR3: CASSFSSSGNTIYF. The CDR3 DNA reads TGTGCCAGCAGCTTTAGCAGCTCTGGAAACACCATATATTTT.

The sample holds one count of this clone. The CDR3 nucleotides read TGTGCCAGCAGCGAGTCGAGCAGGTCGAACACCGGGGAGCTGTTTTTT. It yields the protein CASSESSRSNTGELFF. The V and J genes are TRBV9 and TRBJ2-2; D remains unclear. V was trimmed by 3 bases and J by 0 bases, leaving 12 bases between them. Germline V gene sequence: CDR1 SGDLS, CDR2 YYNGEE. The CDR3 contains 16 residues. The complete variable domain, with remaining parts taken from reference TRBV9 and TRBJ2-2, reads DSGVTQTPKHLITATGQRVTLRCSPRSGDLSVYWYQQSLDQGLQFLIQYYNGEERAKGNILERFSAQQFPDLHSELNLSSLELGDSALYFCASSESSRSNTGELFFGEGSRLTVL.

The chain is built from TRBV7-9 and TRBJ2-1, with D tentatively TRBD2 (6 bases). CDR3 length equals 15 residues. Germline V gene lookup returns CDR1 SEHNR and CDR2 FQNEAQ (reference sequence). Trimming stripped 6 bases from V and 4 bases from J, with 16 bases between. The CDR3 DNA reads as TGTGCCAGCAGTTTATCGGCGGGGCCATACAATGAGCAGTTCTTC. It encodes CASSLSAGPYNEQFF. Based on the CDR3 plus reference TRBV7-9 and TRBJ2-1, the full variable domain is DTGVSQNPRHKITKRGQNVTFRCDPISEHNRLYWYRQTLGQGPEFLTYFQNEAQLEKSRLLSDRFSAERPKGSFSTLEIQRTEQGDSAMYLCASSLSAGPYNEQFFGPGTRLTVL.

The rearrangement links TRBV10-3 to TRBJ1-1; 12 bases map to TRBD1. CDR1 and CDR2 from the germline V gene are ENHRY and SYGVKD. The CDR3 is made up of 15 amino acids. V dropped 7 bases and J dropped 6; count of bases not matched to a gene: 9. CDR3 DNA: TGTGCCATCACCAAGACCGGGACAGGGGGCTCTGAAGCTTTCTTT. This sequence encodes CAITKTGTGGSEAFF.

The rearrangement links TRBV6-5 to TRBJ2-7, with 9 nucleotides matching TRBD2. V dropped 6 bases and J dropped 2; count of bases not matched to a gene: 2. The CDR3 runs 13 residues. Germline V gives CDR1 MNHEY, CDR2 SVGAGI. CDR3 in amino acids: CASRAGGPYEQYF. As DNA, the CDR3 is TGTGCCAGCAGAGCGGGGGGCCCCTACGAGCAGTACTTC.

The V gene is TRBV7-9, the J gene TRBJ1-1; the D is unclear. Trimming stripped 5 bases from V and 0 bases from J, with 10 bases between. This CDR3 has 14 residues. Germline V lookup: CDR1 SEHNR, CDR2 FQNEAQ (reference sequence). The CDR3 nucleotides read TGTGCCAGCAGCCTAAACGTGCTGAACACTGAAGCTTTCTTT. It is translated as CASSLNVLNTEAFF.

V gene TRBV6-2 or TRBV6-3 combines with J gene TRBJ2-3, with 12 bases that match TRBD2. Germline loops: CDR1 MNHEY, CDR2 SVGEGT. Trimming cost V 6 bases and J 5 bases; bases outside gene matches: 9. The CDR3 contains 16 residues. In DNA, the CDR3 is TGTGCCAGCAGCCCTAGCGGGGGGGCGAGGGGAGATACGCAGTATTTT. It encodes CASSPSGGARGDTQYF.

V usage is TRBV27 and J usage is TRBJ1-6; 7 positions match TRBD1. Trimming removed 7 bases from V and 0 bases from J; junction bases left unmatched: 9. Per the germline V gene, CDR1 is MNHEY and CDR2 is SMNVEV (reference sequence). This CDR3 has 17 amino acids. The CDR3 nucleotides read TGTGCCAGCAAAGACAGGGTTTCGAGCTCCTATAATTCACCCCTCCACTTT. It specifies CASKDRVSSSYNSPLHF.

V usage is TRBV19 and J usage is TRBJ2-5; D is perhaps TRBD1 or TRBD2 (6 bases each). The length of the CDR3 is 15 residues. V was trimmed by 3 bases and J by 5 bases, leaving 16 bases between them. The germline gives CDR1 LNHDA, CDR2 SQIVND (reference sequence). This CDR3 is CASSISGGPGETQYF. The CDR3 region has the DNA TGTGCCAGTAGTATTAGTGGGGGGCCGGGGGAGACCCAGTACTTC.

This clone was detected a few times. The chain couples TRBV9 to TRBJ1-6; 10 bases are shared with TRBD1. V gave up 4 bases and J gave up 9 bases; unmatched junction bases: 4. Germline V lookup: CDR1 SGDLS, CDR2 YYNGEE. The CDR3 totals 14 residues. The CDR3: CASSLRTGGSPLHF. The CDR3 DNA reads TGTGCCAGCAGCCTAAGGACAGGGGGTTCACCCCTCCACTTT.

The rearrangement links TRBV9 to TRBJ1-5; perhaps TRBD1 as D (6 bases). The CDR3 extends over 16 amino acids. The V gene's germline CDR1 is SGDLS and CDR2 YYNGEE. Trimming removed 0 bases from V and 1 base from J, with 11 bases in between. The CDR3 protein is CASSVGGGQSNQPQHF. CDR3 DNA: TGTGCCAGCAGCGTAGGAGGGGGTCAAAGCAATCAGCCCCAGCATTTT.

The chain is built from TRBV3-1 (or the pseudogene TRBV3-2) and TRBJ1-5, with a possible D match to TRBD1 (5 bases). This CDR3 comprises 14 residues. With 1 base removed from V and 4 bases from J, the gap between germline ends came to 8 bases. CDR1 and CDR2 (germline): LGHDT, YNNKEL (reference sequence). The CDR3 sequence is CASSQAGQNQPQHF. The CDR3 DNA reads TGTGCCAGCAGCCAAGCAGGGCAGAATCAGCCCCAGCATTTT.